A selection of T cell receptor beta chains follows, all from one sample in a study of cytomegalovirus exposure and HLA in healthy donors. TCRdb's table, derived via immunoSEQ multiplex PCR, lists solely in-frame clones and lacks some. The repertoire holds hundreds of thousands of clones, with around 87% as singletons. Sequenced material: PBMCs. The receptors shown here come from a woman aged 18-35 years in good health and CMV-seropositive. CDR3s include the opening cysteine and the closing phenylalanine or tryptophan. A D gene is named only where the DNA matches it firmly. A row's size may be missing; if present it is once, few, many or a size class.

v_gene	d_gene	abundance	j_gene	CDR3nt	CDR3aa
TRBV5-1	TRBD1	NA	TRBJ1-2	TGCGCCAGCAGCGCCCGACAGGGGATGAACTATGGCTACACCTTC	CASSARQGMNYGYTF
TRBV29-1	NA	NA	TRBJ2-1	TGCAGCGTTTTTAGTCCGACAGTAAGCGTAAATGAGCAGTTCTTC	CSVFSPTVSVNEQFF
TRBV7-8	NA	NA	TRBJ2-7	TGTGCCAGCAGCCCCGGGAACTACGAGCAGTACTTC	CASSPGNYEQYF
TRBV7-9	NA	NA	TRBJ2-7	TGTGCCAGCAGCTTAGATGAAATAGTTCGCCACGAGCAGTACTTC	CASSLDEIVRHEQYF
TRBV5-1	TRBD1	NA	TRBJ1-1	TGCGCCAGCAGCTTGGCCACGACAGGGAGGATGTCTGAAGCTTTCTTT	CASSLATTGRMSEAFF
TRBV10-2	TRBD2	once	TRBJ2-1	TGCGCCAGCAACCTTGGACTAGCGGGTTTCTCCTACAATGAGCAGTTCTTC	CASNLGLAGFSYNEQFF
TRBV18	TRBD2	NA	TRBJ2-1	TGTGCCAGCTCGGAGACTAGCGGAGCCTACAATGAGCAGTTCTTC	CASSETSGAYNEQFF
TRBV9	NA	NA	TRBJ2-3	TGTGCCAGCAGCGTGTGGCAAGACACAGATACGCAGTATTTT	CASSVWQDTDTQYF
TRBV2	NA	NA	TRBJ1-5	TGTGCCAGCAGTGAAGGAAGGGGTCAGCCCCAGCATTTT	CASSEGRGQPQHF
TRBV27	NA	NA	TRBJ1-1	TGTGCCAGCAGTTTCCTACACTCCCGGGGCACTGAAGCTTTCTTT	CASSFLHSRGTEAFF
TRBV25-1	TRBD1	NA	TRBJ2-3	TGTGCCAGCAGTGAATATCGGGGACAGGCCAAAGATACGCAGTATTTT	CASSEYRGQAKDTQYF
TRBV28	TRBD1	NA	TRBJ2-7	TGTGCCAGCAGTTTATGGACAGGGCAGCACGAGCAGTACTTC	CASSLWTGQHEQYF
TRBV6-1	NA	NA	TRBJ2-1	TGTGCCAGCGATGCGACAGCCAGTCCCCCTAGGCAGTTCTTC	CASDATASPPRQFF
TRBV27	NA	NA	TRBJ2-2	TGTGCCAGCAGCCCGGGACAGAACACCGGGGAGCTGTTTTTT	CASSPGQNTGELFF
TRBV29-1	NA	NA	TRBJ2-5	TGCAGCGTTGTTATGGCGGGAAGAGGGGAGACCCAGTACTTC	CSVVMAGRGETQYF
TRBV27	NA	NA	TRBJ2-3	TGTGCCAGCAGTTTCTCCGAGTTGAATACGCAGTATTTT	CASSFSELNTQYF
TRBV9	TRBD1	NA	TRBJ1-2	TGTGCCAGCAGCGATTACAGGGGGCGCCGCTATGGCTACACCTTC	CASSDYRGRRYGYTF
TRBV6-5	NA	NA	TRBJ2-1	TGTGCCAGCAGTGCCGGGACACCTTCCTACAATGAGCAGTTCTTC	CASSAGTPSYNEQFF
TRBV5-1	TRBD1	once	TRBJ1-1	TGCGCCAGCAGCGCCCAGGGGGCAAGCACTGAAGCTTTCTTT	CASSAQGASTEAFF
TRBV2	TRBD2	NA	TRBJ2-3	TGTGCCAGCGCCGGGACTAGCGGGAGGGGCACAGATACGCAGTATTTT	CASAGTSGRGTDTQYF
TRBV27	NA	NA	TRBJ2-7	TGTGCCAGCAGTTTAGTAGTCCCACAGGCCCGTTCCTACGAGCAGTACTTC	CASSLVVPQARSYEQYF
TRBV18	NA	NA	TRBJ2-3	TGTGCCAGCTCACCGGAGCTAAAAACAGATACGCAGTATTTT	CASSPELKTDTQYF
TRBV14	TRBD2	once	TRBJ2-1	TGTGCCAGCAGCCCCTTGGCGGGAGTTGCCTACAATGAGCAGTTCTTC	CASSPLAGVAYNEQFF
TRBV10-1	NA	once	TRBJ2-3	TGCGCCAGCAGGGCCCCTAGCACAGATACGCAGTATTTT	CASRAPSTDTQYF
TRBV5-1	TRBD2	NA	TRBJ2-7	TGCGCCAGCAGCTTCGGTAGCGGGAGTTCTTACGAGCAGTACTTC	CASSFGSGSSYEQYF
TRBV19	NA	NA	TRBJ2-7	TGTGCCAGTAGTATCTCCGGCGATAGCGTCTCCTACGAGCAGTACTTC	CASSISGDSVSYEQYF
TRBV5-6	NA	NA	TRBJ2-1	TGTGCCAGCAGTTGGATGGAGGCAGGGGCAAGGGATGAGCAGTTCTTC	CASSWMEAGARDEQFF
TRBV30	NA	NA	TRBJ2-3	TGTGCCTGGTCCAGCGGGAGCACAGATACGCAGTATTTT	CAWSSGSTDTQYF
TRBV6-5	NA	NA	TRBJ2-7	TGTGCCAGCAGTTACTCGATTTTGTCAGGGACCTACGAGCAGTACTTC	CASSYSILSGTYEQYF
TRBV5-1	TRBD2	NA	TRBJ2-2	TGCGCCAGCAGCCTGTGGACTAGCGGGCCTCTGAACACCGGGGAGCTGTTTTTT	CASSLWTSGPLNTGELFF
TRBV30	NA	NA	TRBJ1-2	TGTGCCTGGCGACCCGGGGGGATCGACTATGGCTACACCTTC	CAWRPGGIDYGYTF
TRBV2	TRBD1	NA	TRBJ2-5	TGTGCCAGCAGGGACAGGTTAGAGACCCAGTACTTC	CASRDRLETQYF
TRBV19	NA	NA	TRBJ2-7	TGTGCCAGTAGCCCGGGGGTCAATACGATGGAGCAGTACTTC	CASSPGVNTMEQYF
TRBV7-3	TRBD2	NA	TRBJ2-1	TGTGCCAGCAGCCGCCCGACTAGCGGATACAATGAGCAGTTCTTC	CASSRPTSGYNEQFF
TRBV2	NA	NA	TRBJ1-5	TGTGCCAGCAGTGAAGATCGGAGCACGTCCCAGCATTTT	CASSEDRSTSQHF
TRBV27	TRBD1	NA	TRBJ1-5	TGTGCCAGCAGTCTCCGACAGGGGGGTCAGCCCCAGCATTTT	CASSLRQGGQPQHF
TRBV29-1	NA	NA	TRBJ1-2	TGCAGCGTCCCCCCGTACAACCCTAACTATGGCTACACCTTC	CSVPPYNPNYGYTF
TRBV7-8	TRBD2	NA	TRBJ2-7	TGTGCCAGCAGCCCAAGACTAGCGGGAGGAAGCTCCTACGAGCAGTACTTC	CASSPRLAGGSSYEQYF
TRBV27	NA	NA	TRBJ2-5	TGTGCCAGCAGTTGGGGGGGCGAAGAGACCCAGTACTTC	CASSWGGEETQYF
TRBV6-1	NA	NA	TRBJ2-3	TGTGCCGGCAGCGAGCCGGGAAAAATCACAGATACGCAGTATTTT	CAGSEPGKITDTQYF
TRBV25-1	TRBD2	NA	TRBJ2-7	TGTGCCAGCAGTGAGGCGGGCGGAGCGGGGGTCTACGAGCAGTACTTC	CASSEAGGAGVYEQYF
TRBV20-1	NA	NA	TRBJ1-1	TGCAGTGCGCCCAGGGGCGCAGCTTTCTTT	CSAPRGAAFF
TRBV6-4	NA	NA	TRBJ1-2	TGTGCCAGCAGTCAGACTACCACGGGTGGCTACACCTTC	CASSQTTTGGYTF
TRBV5-1	TRBD1	NA	TRBJ1-1	TGCGCCAGCAGCTCAGCTTCCGGGACAGGGCGGGGGTACACTGAAGCTTTCTTT	CASSSASGTGRGYTEAFF
TRBV4-1	NA	NA	TRBJ2-7	TGCGCCAGCAGCCAAGACCAAGCTCGACAGCCTACCCCCTACGAGCAGTACTTC	CASSQDQARQPTPYEQYF